Below are 18 T cell receptor beta chains sequenced from a single sample in a study of radiotherapy plus CTLA-4 blockade in lung cancer. Method: immunoSEQ multiplex PCR; TCRdb's copy keeps in-frame clones and lacks some. The sample shows some 110,000 clones, approximately 80% of them seen only once. Specimen: peripheral blood, collected from a patient treated with radiotherapy plus ipilimumab. The receptors originated from a human donor with non-small cell lung cancer who had a partial response to radiotherapy plus ipilimumab.

The rearrangement joins TRBV4-2 to TRBJ2-5; 11 positions match TRBD2. The CDR3 sequence is 16 residues long. Unmatched junction bases numbered 7, after V lost 2 bases and J lost 5 bases. Germline V gives CDR1 LGHNA, CDR2 YNFKEQ. CDR3 DNA sequence: TGTGCCAGCAGCCAATTTAGCGGGAGGGCTGACGAGACCCAGTACTTC. Encoded protein: CASSQFSGRADETQYF.

The CDR3 DNA is TGTGCCAGCAGTGAAGAGGAACCCCCGGCGGGGTCATACGAGCAGTACTTC. This codes for CASSEEEPPAGSYEQYF. The V gene is TRBV2, the J gene TRBJ2-7, with D perhaps matching TRBD2 (6 bases). V was trimmed by 1 base and J by 4 bases, leaving 20 bases between them. The CDR3 loop spans 17 amino acids. Germline values: CDR1 SNHLY, CDR2 FYNNEI. The whole variable domain, remainder taken from reference TRBV2 and TRBJ2-7, is EPEVTQTPSHQVTQMGQEVILRCVPISNHLYFYWYRQILGQKVEFLVSFYNNEISEKSEIFDDQFSVERPDGSNFTLKIRSTKLEDSAMYFCASSEEEPPAGSYEQYFGPGTRLTVT.

This clone was observed a few times. V is TRBV2 and J is TRBJ1-4, with D possibly being TRBD1 (5 bases). CDR3 length: 11 amino acids. The ends were cut back, 4 bases at V and 13 bases at J, with 10 bases in the middle. Germline V gene sequence: CDR1 SNHLY, CDR2 FYNNEI. The CDR3, as DNA: TGTGCCAGCAGTGGACAGCTAGGACTGTTTTTT. This gives the protein CASSGQLGLFF.

J is TRBJ2-1 and V is TRBV27, with 12 bases that match TRBD1. V lost 6 bases to trimming and J lost 8 bases; unmatched junction nucleotides: 5. CDR3 length equals 14 residues. Germline CDR1 and CDR2: MNHEY and SMNVEV (reference sequence). For the CDR3, the DNA is TGTGCCAGCAGGGGGACAGGGGGCTGGGATGAGCAGTTCTTC. Translation: CASRGTGGWDEQFF.

This sequence joins TRBV7-2 and TRBJ2-7; 7 positions agree with TRBD2. Germline loops: CDR1 SGHTA, CDR2 FQGNSA. Trimming cost V 4 bases and J 2 bases; bases outside gene matches: 8. There are 15 residues in the CDR3. CDR3 nucleotide sequence: TGTGCCAGCAGCTCCCGAGGAGCGGGGACCTACGAGCAGTACTTC. Translation: CASSSRGAGTYEQYF.

This clone was picked up a small number of times. The chain is built from TRBV6-5 and TRBJ1-4; D is unclear. The V gene lost 5 bases and the J gene lost 6 bases, with 16 bases spanning the gap. The CDR3 consists of 15 residues. Germline V lookup: CDR1 MNHEY, CDR2 SVGAGI. CDR3 DNA: TGTGCCAGCAGTGCAGGTTGGATTTCGGATGAAAAACTGTTTTTT. Amino acids: CASSAGWISDEKLFF.

The chain has TRBV5-4 and TRBJ2-3; no firm D call. The CDR3 spans 15 residues. Per germline, CDR1 SGHNT and CDR2 YYREEE (reference sequence). V was cut by 1 base and J by 0 bases, with 9 bases left in between. The CDR3 DNA is TGTGCCAGCAGCTTGAAGCGTTCCAGCACAGATACGCAGTATTTT. Its translation: CASSLKRSSTDTQYF. The variable domain in full, completed from reference TRBV5-4 and TRBJ2-3, reads ETGVTQSPTHLIKTRGQQVTLRCSSQSGHNTVSWYQQALGQGPQFIFQYYREEENGRGNFPPRFSGLQFPNYSSELNVNALELDDSALYLCASSLKRSSTDTQYFGPGTRLTVL.

This chain joins TRBV7-9 and TRBJ2-7; D possibly corresponds to TRBD1 (6 bases). This CDR3 has 14 amino acids. Trimming pared 6 bases from V and 2 bases from J, leaving 14 bases between. Germline assignment: CDR1 SEHNR and CDR2 FQNEAQ (reference sequence). The CDR3, as DNA: TGTGCCAGCAGTTTTAAACAGGGCCCCTACGAGCAGTACGTC. Amino acids: CASSFKQGPYEQYV.

This chain joins TRBV28 and TRBJ2-6; 7 bases line up with TRBD1. Germline CDR1 MDHEN, CDR2 SYDVKM. This CDR3 is 18 amino acids long. Unmatched junction bases numbered 15, after V lost 3 bases and J lost 7 bases. In nucleotides, the CDR3 is TGTGCCAGCAGTTTGAACAGGGGCTTCACTCTGGGAGCCAACGTCCTGACTTTC. Protein: CASSLNRGFTLGANVLTF.

In its sample, this clone was seen once. The chain uses TRBV5-1 and TRBJ2-3; 9 positions agree with TRBD2. Unmatched junction bases numbered 3, after V lost 4 bases and J lost 3 bases. Germline V lookup: CDR1 SGHRS, CDR2 YFSETQ. There are 14 residues in the CDR3. The CDR3 region has the DNA TGCGCCAGCAGCGAAAGCGGGAGGACAGATACGCAGTATTTT. Amino acids: CASSESGRTDTQYF.

This clone was picked up one time. The chain uses TRBV5-4 and TRBJ1-1, with 8 bases matching TRBD1. The germline gives CDR1 SGHNT, CDR2 YYREEE (reference sequence). V dropped 0 bases and J dropped 0; count of bases not matched to a gene: 4. This CDR3 spans 16 amino acids. The CDR3 DNA reads as TGTGCCAGCAGCTTGGGACAGGGGTTGATGAACACTGAAGCTTTCTTT. It translates to CASSLGQGLMNTEAFF.

The chain has TRBV6-1 and TRBJ2-3; 10 bases match TRBD1. The germline gives CDR1 MNHNS, CDR2 SASEGT. The V and J ends lost 6 bases and 7 bases, in that order; junction bases with no gene match: 4. There are 13 residues in the CDR3. The CDR3 protein is CASSRQGAYTQYF. CDR3 nucleotide sequence: TGTGCCAGCAGCCGACAGGGGGCATATACGCAGTATTTT.

This clone was seen only once. The chain couples TRBV6-1 to TRBJ1-1; TRBD1 agrees at 8 bases. The CDR3 totals 16 residues. Per the germline V gene, CDR1 is MNHNS and CDR2 is SASEGT. The V and J ends lost 2 bases and 2 bases, in that order; junction bases with no gene match: 7. CDR3 bases: TGTGCCAGCAGTGAAAACCGAGGACAGGGTAACACTGAAGCTTTCTTT. It specifies CASSENRGQGNTEAFF.

This clone came up a few times. The V call is TRBV7-2, the J call TRBJ2-1; 8 bases match TRBD1. The CDR3 length is 15 residues. Germline V gene data show CDR1 as SGHTA and CDR2 as FQGNSA. V lost 1 base and J lost 7; bases outside the gene matches: 6. The CDR3 spells CASSLEWGDRNEQFF. CDR3 coding DNA: TGTGCCAGCAGCTTAGAGTGGGGGGACAGGAATGAGCAGTTCTTC.

The V gene is TRBV5-1, the J gene TRBJ2-1; the match to TRBD2 covers 8 bases. V shed 1 base and J 1 base; nucleotides not matched to a gene: 7. Germline lookup yields CDR1 SGHRS and CDR2 YFSETQ. The CDR3 length is 17 residues. The CDR3 bases are TGCGCCAGCAGCTTGTCAACTAGCGGAGTATCCTACAATGAGCAGTTCTTC. This encodes CASSLSTSGVSYNEQFF.

The chain combines TRBV2 with TRBJ2-7, with 8 nucleotides matching TRBD2. The J segment lost 2 bases and the V segment lost 8 bases, leaving 8 bases of the junction unmatched. CDR1 is SNHLY and CDR2 is FYNNEI in the germline V gene. CDR3 length: 14 amino acids. The CDR3 DNA is TGTGCCAGCGATCCGGGAGGGAAGGCCTACGAGCAGTACTTC. Translation: CASDPGGKAYEQYF.

The chain uses TRBV9 and TRBJ2-1; D gene ambiguous. Germline V lookup: CDR1 SGDLS, CDR2 YYNGEE. V gave up 4 bases and J gave up 4 bases, with 12 bases separating them. The CDR3 consists of 14 residues. CDR3 sequence reads: CASSIGDTYNEQFF. CDR3 in DNA: TGTGCCAGCAGCATAGGAGACACTTACAATGAGCAGTTCTTC.

Only one count was recorded for this clone. V is TRBV19 and J is TRBJ1-3; D may be TRBD1 (6 bases). The germline V gene has CDR1 LNHDA and CDR2 SQIVND (reference sequence). The CDR3 runs to 16 residues. Trimming removed 5 bases from V and 0 bases from J, with 14 bases in between. As DNA, the CDR3 is TGTGCCAGTAGTGTCCGGGACATTCGCTCTGGAAACACCATATATTTT. Amino acid sequence: CASSVRDIRSGNTIYF.